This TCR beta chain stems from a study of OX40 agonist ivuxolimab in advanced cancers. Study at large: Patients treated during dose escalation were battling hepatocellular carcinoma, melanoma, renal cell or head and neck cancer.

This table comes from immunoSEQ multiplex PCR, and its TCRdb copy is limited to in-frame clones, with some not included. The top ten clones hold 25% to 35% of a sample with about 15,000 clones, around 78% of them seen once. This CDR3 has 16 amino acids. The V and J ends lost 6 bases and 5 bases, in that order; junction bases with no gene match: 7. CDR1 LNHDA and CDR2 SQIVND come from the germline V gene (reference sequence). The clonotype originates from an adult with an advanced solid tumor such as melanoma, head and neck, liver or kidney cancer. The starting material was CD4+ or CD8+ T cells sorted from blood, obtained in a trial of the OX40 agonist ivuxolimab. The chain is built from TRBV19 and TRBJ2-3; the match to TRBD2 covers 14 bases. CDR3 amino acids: CASSPGLAGEIDTQYF. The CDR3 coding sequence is TGTGCCAGTAGCCCGGGACTAGCGGGAGAGATAGATACGCAGTATTTT.